One and the same sample provided the 18 T cell receptor beta chains below, sequenced in a study of siplizumab effects on memory and regulatory T cells. The data were produced by immunoSEQ multiplex PCR, yet TCRdb's version contains in-frame clones alone and is incomplete. The sample includes 100,000 or so clones, roughly 91% of them seen just once. Sequencing used CD4+ T cells sorted from blood. The receptors were sampled from a human donor in good health.

This clone appeared a few times. The CDR3 sequence is CASSVQGKSEKLFF. The CDR3 coding sequence is TGTGCCAGCAGTGTTCAAGGGAAGAGTGAAAAACTGTTTTTT. The chain employs TRBV6-1 and TRBJ1-4, with D hard to call. The germline CDR1 and CDR2 sequences are MNHNS and SASEGT. V was trimmed by 4 bases and J by 7 bases, leaving 13 bases between them. The CDR3 contains 14 residues.

As regards this clone: This CDR3 is also generated by other DNA sequences in the sample. The V gene is TRBV19, the J gene TRBJ1-1; TRBD1 matches 7 bases. Germline lookup yields CDR1 LNHDA and CDR2 SQIVND (reference sequence). V lost 6 bases, J lost 5 bases, and 6 bases stayed unmatched. The CDR3 consists of 13 residues. The CDR3 loop is CASREGGWTEAFF. The CDR3 nucleotides are TGTGCCAGTAGAGAAGGGGGCTGGACTGAAGCTTTCTTT.

The V call is TRBV7-8, the J call TRBJ2-7, with D possibly matching TRBD1 (7 bases). Germline V lookup: CDR1 SGHVS, CDR2 FQNEAQ. This CDR3 comprises 17 residues. V gave up 5 bases and J gave up 4 bases, with 24 bases separating them. CDR3 protein: CASSPSSPSAGGYEQYF. The CDR3 nucleotides are TGTGCCAGCAGCCCGAGTAGCCCTTCGGCAGGGGGGTACGAGCAGTACTTC.

The V call is TRBV5-5, the J call TRBJ1-5; no clear D gene. The V and J ends lost 4 bases and 7 bases respectively, with 21 bases between them. The CDR3 extends over 16 amino acids. Looked up from germline, CDR1 is SGHKS and CDR2 is YYEKEE (reference sequence). CDR3 amino acids: CASSAGWAGEVQPQHF. The CDR3 nucleotides read TGTGCCAGCAGCGCTGGTTGGGCAGGAGAAGTGCAGCCCCAGCATTTT.

This chain links TRBV21-1 with TRBJ2-3; the table's TRBD2 call for D was not verified on the DNA. TRBV21-1 is a recognized pseudogene. This CDR3 comprises 14 residues. CDR3 DNA: TGTGCCAGCACGCTGCGGGGAACATCGGATACGCAGTATTTT. Translating it yields CASTLRGTSDTQYF.

The J gene is TRBJ2-1, the V gene TRBV19, with TRBD1 identical over 9 bases. CDR3 length: 20 amino acids. Germline lookup yields CDR1 LNHDA and CDR2 SQIVND (reference sequence). The V and J ends lost 3 bases and 0 bases, in that order; junction bases with no gene match: 15. The CDR3 region is CASSIIPGQGHISSYNEQFF. The CDR3 DNA reads as TGTGCCAGTAGTATCATTCCGGGACAGGGTCACATCAGCTCCTACAATGAGCAGTTCTTC. Full variable domain (rest looked up from reference TRBV19 and TRBJ2-1): DGGITQSPKYLFRKEGQNVTLSCEQNLNHDAMYWYRQDPGQGLRLIYYSQIVNDFQKGDIAEGYSVSREKKESFPLTVTSAQKNPTAFYLCASSIIPGQGHISSYNEQFFGPGTRLTVL.

V is TRBV18 and J is TRBJ2-1, with D perhaps being TRBD1 or TRBD2 (5 bases each). The CDR3 is made up of 16 amino acids. Germline loops: CDR1 KGHSH, CDR2 LQKENI. Trimming took 2 bases from V and 8 from J, leaving 19 bases between them. The CDR3 protein is CASSPGLARAGDEQFF. The CDR3 DNA reads TGTGCCAGCTCACCAGGATTAGCCAGGGCGGGCGATGAGCAGTTCTTC. Based on the CDR3 plus reference TRBV18 and TRBJ2-1, the full variable domain is NAGVMQNPRHLVRRRGQEARLRCSPMKGHSHVYWYRQLPEEGLKFMVYLQKENIIDESGMPKERFSAEFPKEGPSILRIQQVVRGDSAAYFCASSPGLARAGDEQFFGPGTRLTVL.

The chain employs TRBV10-3 and TRBJ1-4, with a weak D call TRBD1 (6 bases). V dropped 2 bases and J dropped 5 bases, with 9 bases sitting between them. Germline CDR1 ENHRY, CDR2 SYGVKD. The CDR3 contains 14 residues. The CDR3, as DNA: TGTGCCATCAGTGAGACAGGGTTCAATGAAAAACTGTTTTTT. This translates into CAISETGFNEKLFF.

The chain recombines TRBV4-1 with TRBJ2-7, with 13 bases fitting TRBD2. CDR1 and CDR2 (germline): MGHRA, YSYEKL. The length of the CDR3 is 15 residues. Unmatched junction bases numbered 12, after V lost 4 bases and J lost 12 bases. CDR3 in DNA: TGCGCCAGCAGCCGCACCGGACTAGCGGGGGAACCTAGGTACTTC. This translates into CASSRTGLAGEPRYF.

This rearrangement joins TRBV7-9 to TRBJ2-1; 10 bases are a match to TRBD2. The CDR3 consists of 14 residues. V shed 4 bases, J shed 10 bases, and the junction held 7 bases outside the gene matches. Germline assignment: CDR1 SEHNR and CDR2 FQNEAQ (reference sequence). The chain's CDR3 is CASSSWTSGPEQFF. In nucleotides, the CDR3 is TGTGCCAGCAGCTCTTGGACTAGCGGACCCGAGCAGTTCTTC.

The chain couples TRBV15 to TRBJ2-2; D not certain. The CDR3 runs to 13 residues. The germline gives CDR1 LNHNV, CDR2 YYDKDF (reference sequence). Between the trimmed V and J ends, which lost 3 bases and 5 bases, there was a span of 7 bases. CDR3: CATSSLGTGELFF. The CDR3 bases are TGTGCCACCAGCAGCTTAGGGACCGGGGAGCTGTTTTTT.

The chain combines TRBV19 with TRBJ2-7; the D call may be TRBD1 or TRBD2 (5 bases each). Germline V CDR1 and CDR2: LNHDA, SQIVND (reference sequence). With 3 bases removed from V and 4 bases from J, the gap between germline ends came to 7 bases. The CDR3 runs to 12 residues. The DNA of the CDR3 is TGTGCCAGTAGTATGGGGGATTACGAGCAGTACTTC. This sequence encodes CASSMGDYEQYF.

The chain is built from TRBV4-2 and TRBJ2-2; 7 bases fit TRBD2. The CDR3 has 17 residues. V shed 5 bases and J 5 bases; nucleotides not matched to a gene: 14. Germline values: CDR1 LGHNA, CDR2 YNFKEQ. This chain's CDR3 is CASSEPAGAGKTGELFF. CDR3 coding DNA: TGTGCCAGCAGCGAGCCGGCGGGAGCGGGAAAAACCGGGGAGCTGTTTTTT.

This sequence joins TRBV6-1 and TRBJ2-5, with a tentative D call TRBD1 (6 bases). The germline CDR1 and CDR2 sequences are MNHNS and SASEGT. V was clipped by 7 bases and J by 5 bases, with 14 bases between them. The CDR3 has 13 amino acids. The CDR3 region is CASTSDSRETQYF. The CDR3 region has the DNA TGTGCCAGCACCTCGGACAGTCGGGAGACCCAGTACTTC.

The chain couples TRBV7-2 to TRBJ2-5, with TRBD2 matching over 10 bases. The CDR3 is 18 residues long. V was clipped by 2 bases and J by 4 bases; unmatched bases: 13. Germline V gene sequence: CDR1 SGHTA, CDR2 FQGNSA. CDR3 nucleotides: TGTGCCAGCAGCTTATCTCCCTTTCTAGCGGGAGTTGGAGAGACCCAGTACTTC. This gives the protein CASSLSPFLAGVGETQYF.

This rearrangement joins TRBV27 to TRBJ1-5, with TRBD1 matching 7 bases. The CDR3 runs to 15 residues. The V and J ends lost 0 bases and 5 bases, in that order; junction bases with no gene match: 4. Germline values: CDR1 MNHEY, CDR2 SMNVEV (reference sequence). CDR3 sequence (DNA): TGTGCCAGCAGTTTATCTTCAGGGGGGGATCAGCCCCAGCATTTT. Translating it yields CASSLSSGGDQPQHF.

This clone is a singleton in its sample. V is TRBV5-6 and J is TRBJ1-1, with D unresolved. Germline lookup yields CDR1 SGHDT and CDR2 YYEEEE. V was clipped by 0 bases and J by 0 bases, with 6 bases between them. The CDR3 consists of 14 residues. This CDR3 is CASSLATVNTEAFF. The CDR3 DNA sequence: TGTGCCAGCAGCTTGGCTACTGTGAACACTGAAGCTTTCTTT.

This chain connects TRBV7-9 to TRBJ1-2; D unresolved. V gave up 7 bases and J gave up 7 bases, with 16 bases separating them. Germline CDR1 and CDR2: SEHNR and FQNEAQ (reference sequence). CDR3 length equals 13 residues. The CDR3, as DNA: TGTGCCAGCACCCCGGAGCCTTTACGTGGCTACACCTTC. This sequence encodes CASTPEPLRGYTF.